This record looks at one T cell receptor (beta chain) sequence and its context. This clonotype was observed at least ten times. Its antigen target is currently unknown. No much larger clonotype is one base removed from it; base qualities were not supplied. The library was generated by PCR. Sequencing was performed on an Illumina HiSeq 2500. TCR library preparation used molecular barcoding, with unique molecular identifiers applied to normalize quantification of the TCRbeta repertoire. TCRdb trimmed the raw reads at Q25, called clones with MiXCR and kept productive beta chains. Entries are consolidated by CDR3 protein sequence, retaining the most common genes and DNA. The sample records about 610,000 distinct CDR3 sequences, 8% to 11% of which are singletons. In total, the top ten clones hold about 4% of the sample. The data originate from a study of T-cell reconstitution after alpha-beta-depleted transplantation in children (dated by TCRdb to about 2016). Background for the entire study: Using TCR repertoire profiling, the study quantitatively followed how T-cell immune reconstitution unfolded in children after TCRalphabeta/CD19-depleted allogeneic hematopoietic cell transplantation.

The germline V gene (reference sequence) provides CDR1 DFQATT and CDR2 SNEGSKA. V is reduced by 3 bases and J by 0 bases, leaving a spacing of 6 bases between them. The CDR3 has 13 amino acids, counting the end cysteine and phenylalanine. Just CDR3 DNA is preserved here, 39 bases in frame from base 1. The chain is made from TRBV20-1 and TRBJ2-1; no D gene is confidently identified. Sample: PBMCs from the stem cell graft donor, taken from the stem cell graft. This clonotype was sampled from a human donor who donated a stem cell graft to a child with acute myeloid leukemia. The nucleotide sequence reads TGCAGTGCTAGCGCAAGCTCCTACAATGAGCAGTTCTTC. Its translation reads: CSASASSYNEQFF.